This T cell receptor (beta chain) appears in the sequencing data of a study of T cell clusters in autoimmune cytopenias. About the research overall: Healthy control donors averaged 56 years of age, with a median of roughly 62 years.

Roughly 38,000 genome equivalents of blood DNA were amplified for TRB. The CDR3 has 17 amino acids. Germline V gives CDR1 MNHEY, CDR2 SVGEGT. Notes on the study in general: The cluster-lack signature was not seen for secondary cytopenia versus chronic lymphocytic leukemia.

One tube held mixed TRB-A and TRB-B primer pools for touch-down PCR. TCRdb re-called the multiplex PCR reads; every CDR3 protein appears as one record, without DNA. Its listing shows roughly 10,000 distinct CDR3 sequences. About this clonotype itself: Its antigen is currently unknown.

These data were also reused for a study on T cell repertoires in aging, cancer and after chemotherapy. That source reports: Donor ages fell into six groups from 30 or younger up to 70 or older. Median generation probability rose over the chemotherapy interval in each cancer cohort, suggesting rebound thymic output.

The rearrangement joins TRBV6-2 or TRBV6-3 to TRBJ2-2; checking the TCRdb D call of TRBD2 is not possible without DNA. The sequence was obtained from a human donor in good health. Sequencing was carried out using peripheral blood. The CDR3 sequence: CASSIPRGTLNTGELFF.